Listed here are 30 T cell receptor beta chains from one sample, sequenced in a study of tumor-infiltrating lymphocytes in primary liver carcinoma. Co-extracted RNA and DNA came from roughly 20-30 mg of unsorted bulk tissue. A constant-region primer primed TCR beta cDNA synthesis from around 500 ng of total RNA. ARM-PCR was slightly modified, and three nested multiplex PCR rounds with it gave rise to the TCR beta libraries. The opening two PCR rounds, ten to eleven cycles each, paired TRBV1-TRBV30 forward primers with a C-beta reverse primer. MiXCR, run by TCRdb on the multiplex PCR reads, gives a single entry per CDR3 protein. The sample has fewer than 150,000 distinct CDR3 sequences, 65% seen once. Input material: liver tumor tissue from sampling region 1. Subset of the sample: tumor region T1, superior pole. These receptors were collected from a woman aged 60-75 years with primary liver carcinoma and hepatitis B virus infection.

As for this clonotype: Compared with germline, one end of the junction differs, possibly owing to a read error. The V and J genes are TRBV11-2 and TRBJ2-3; weak D call: TRBD2 (7 bases). The germline V gene has CDR1 SGHAT and CDR2 FQNNGV. The CDR3 runs to 17 residues. Here the CDR3 reads CASRLGGLTNTPDTQYF. CDR3 sequence (DNA): TGTGCCAGCCGCTTAGGGGGACTAACGAACACGCCTGATACGCAGTATTTT.

The chain has TRBV30 and TRBJ1-6; TRBD1 matches 7 bases. The V gene end was trimmed by 0 bases and the J gene end by 6 bases; junction bases not matched to a gene: 5. CDR1 is GTSNPN and CDR2 is SVGIG in the germline V gene (reference sequence). CDR3 length: 15 amino acids. CDR3 nucleotide sequence: TGTGCCTGGAGTGTACGAGGGGGCGGTAATTCACCCCTCCACTTT. Protein product: CAWSVRGGGNSPLHF.

This clonotype was recorded a few times. An end of the junction differs from the germline gene, which may be a read error. This chain joins TRBV4-1 and TRBJ1-3, with D unresolved. CDR3 length: 13 amino acids. CDR1 and CDR2 from the germline V gene are MGHRA and YSYEKL. CDR3 sequence: CTSSQTRGNTIYF. In DNA, the CDR3 is TGCACCAGCAGCCAGACTCGGGGAAACACCATATATTTT.

As concerns this clonotype: One end of the junction varies from germline; a read error may be responsible. The gene calls are TRBV5-1 and TRBJ1-1; 8 bases are a match to TRBD1. Germline V CDR1 and CDR2: SGHRS, YFSETQ. This CDR3 has 17 amino acids. CDR3 residues: CASILSQGARENTEAFF. The CDR3, as DNA: TGCGCCAGCATCTTGAGTCAGGGGGCAAGGGAGAACACTGAAGCTTTCTTT.

Note on this clonotype: The conserved phenylalanine or tryptophan normally closing the CDR3 is absent here, so this likely arose from a read error. This sequence joins TRBV4-2 and TRBJ2-7; D possibly uses TRBD1 or TRBD2 (6 bases each). Germline lookup yields CDR1 LGHNA and CDR2 YNFKEQ. The CDR3 totals 17 residues. The CDR3 loop is CASGQDLGGGKYDEQYL. CDR3 DNA: TGTGCCAGCGGCCAAGATCTAGGAGGGGGAAAATATGACGAGCAGTACCTC.

This clonotype was recorded at least ten times. The chain couples TRBV5-5 to TRBJ1-5; 7 positions match TRBD1. J lost 4 bases, V lost 4 bases, and 8 bases had no gene match. The germline CDR1 and CDR2 sequences are SGHKS and YYEKEE (reference sequence). The CDR3 sequence is 15 residues long. In nucleotides, the CDR3 is TGTGCCAGCAGCCGTTCAGGGGGTGAGAATCAGCCCCAGCATTTT. Residues: CASSRSGGENQPQHF. Full variable domain (rest looked up from reference TRBV5-5 and TRBJ1-5): DAGVTQSPTHLIKTRGQQVTLRCSPISGHKSVSWYQQVLGQGPQFIFQYYEKEERGRGNFPDRFSARQFPNYSSELNVNALLLGDSALYLCASSRSGGENQPQHFGDGTRLSIL.

Concerning this clonotype: This may be a read error, as it is one base from a much larger clone. The chain recombines TRBV5-4 with TRBJ2-3, with 8 nucleotides matching TRBD2. J gave up 6 bases and V 2 bases, and 11 bases lay outside the gene matches. This CDR3 has 16 amino acids. The germline V gene encodes CDR1 SGHNT and CDR2 YYREEE (reference sequence). The CDR3: CASSFESGSMGDTQYF. In DNA form, the CDR3 reads TGTGCCAGCAGCTTTGAGAGCGGGAGTATGGGGGATACGCAGTATTTT.

A few counts support this clonotype. This may be a read error: a much more frequent sequence differs by one nucleotide. The J gene is TRBJ1-2, the V gene TRBV6-5; no firm D call. CDR3 length equals 13 residues. V was trimmed by 6 bases and J by 4 bases, leaving 12 bases between them. CDR1 MNHEY and CDR2 SVGAGI come from the germline V gene. The CDR3 nucleotides read TGTGCCAGCAGCCCATCATCTACCTATGGCTACACCTTC. This codes for CASSPSSTYGYTF.

On this clonotype itself: This sequence may be a read error, since a much larger clone differs from it by one base. V usage is TRBV29-1 and J usage is TRBJ1-5; D is perhaps TRBD1 (5 bases). The length of the CDR3 is 13 residues. Germline V gives CDR1 SQVTM, CDR2 ANQGSEA. The CDR3 nucleotides read TGCAGCGTTGGCCCGGGGGAGGATCAGCCCCAGCGTTTT. It codes for CSVGPGEDQPQRF.

This clonotype was recorded only once. As the CDR3 is not closed by the conserved phenylalanine or tryptophan, this likely results from a read error. The V gene is TRBV28, the J gene TRBJ2-5; tentatively, D is TRBD2 (5 bases). The CDR3 has 15 amino acids. Germline V lookup: CDR1 MDHEN, CDR2 SYDVKM. Trimming shortened V by 10 bases and J by 5 bases, and 23 bases separated the two germline ends. CDR3: CATEASFGGDETQYS. The CDR3, as DNA: TGTGCCACCGAGGCGAGTTTCGGAGGTGACGAGACCCAGTACTCC.

With regard to this clonotype: Since a much larger clone is just one base distant, this may be a read error. The rearrangement links TRBV12-5 to TRBJ2-5; D possibly corresponds to TRBD2 (5 bases). Germline CDR1 reads LGHNT; CDR2 reads FRNRAP. With 6 bases removed from V and 3 bases from J, the gap between germline ends came to 17 bases. The CDR3 is 15 residues long. The CDR3 here is CASGLPTRREETQYF. CDR3 nucleotides: TGTGCTAGTGGCCTCCCCACCCGGCGGGAAGAGACCCAGTACTTC.

This clonotype was recorded at least ten times. The chain has TRBV12-3 or TRBV12-4 and TRBJ2-1, with TRBD1 as a possible D gene (5 bases). The V gene lost 5 bases and the J gene lost 8 bases, with 13 bases spanning the gap. The CDR3 length is 13 residues. CDR3: CASSPQGRYEQFF. CDR3 DNA: TGTGCCAGCAGTCCCCAGGGTCGCTATGAGCAGTTCTTC.

The table lists this clonotype with many counts. The chain links TRBV12-3 or TRBV12-4 to TRBJ1-2; TRBD1 aligns across 10 bases. This CDR3 is 14 amino acids long. The junction had 5 bases not matched to a gene; V was cut back by 6 bases and J by 4 bases. In DNA, the CDR3 is TGTGCCAGCAGCCCGACAGGGGGCGGCTATGGCTACACCTTC. This sequence encodes CASSPTGGGYGYTF.

In regard to this clonotype: A much larger clonotype is one base distant, so this may be a read error. The rearrangement uses TRBV12-3 or TRBV12-4 and TRBJ1-1; D ambiguous. V lost 6 bases and J lost 0, with 11 bases in between. The CDR3 contains 14 residues. The CDR3 region has the DNA TGTGCCAGCAGGACCGAACAGATGAACACTGAAGCTTTCTTT. It yields the protein CASRTEQMNTEAFF.

This rearrangement joins TRBV18 to TRBJ1-6; unclear D gene. Germline-derived CDR1 and CDR2 are KGHSH and LQKENI. The CDR3 extends over 15 amino acids. Trimming shortened V by 8 bases and J by 7 bases, and 18 bases separated the two germline ends. CDR3 DNA sequence: TGTGCCAGCACCGTCGTGGGAGATGGAAATTCACCCCTCCACTTT. Translating gives CASTVVGDGNSPLHF.

As to this clonotype: A read error may account for a junction end that differs from germline. V usage is TRBV11-1 and J usage is TRBJ2-1; D gene ambiguous. This CDR3 is 13 amino acids long. The V gene's germline CDR1 is SGHAT and CDR2 FQDESV (reference sequence). The DNA for the CDR3 is TGTGCCAGCAGCTTAGCGGTAAGCAATGAGCAGTTTTTC. Amino acids: CASSLAVSNEQFF.

With respect to this clonotype: This may be a read error: a much more frequent sequence differs by one nucleotide. The V gene is TRBV4-1, the J gene TRBJ1-1; D may be TRBD1 (6 bases). Trimming took 3 bases from V and 10 from J, leaving 15 bases between them. This CDR3 spans 13 amino acids. Germline V gives CDR1 MGHRA, CDR2 YSYEKL. CDR3: CASSHSRGTRAFF. CDR3 nucleotide sequence: TGCGCCAGCAGCCACTCCAGGGGTACCAGAGCTTTCTTT.

On this clonotype itself: With a much larger clone just one base away, this may be a read error. CDR3 sequence: CDSSLGWGPGTEAFF. The DNA for the CDR3 is TGTGACAGCAGCTTGGGGTGGGGGCCGGGGACTGAAGCTTTCTTT. The V call is TRBV5-6, the J call TRBJ1-1, with D possibly TRBD1 on 6 matching bases. The CDR3 totals 15 residues. Germline CDR1 and CDR2: SGHDT and YYEEEE.

As concerns this clonotype: A much more abundant neighbour one base away suggests this may be a read error. Given the absence of the conserved phenylalanine or tryptophan at the CDR3 end, a read error is likely. The chain has TRBV29-1 and TRBJ2-1; D is undetermined. Germline assignment: CDR1 SQVTM and CDR2 ANQGSEA. The CDR3 is 10 amino acids. The V gene lost 7 bases and the J gene lost 8 bases, with 9 bases spanning the gap. CDR3 sequence reads: CSGRTDEQFL. The CDR3 nucleotides read TGCAGCGGAAGGACGGATGAGCAGTTCTTA.

The V and J genes are TRBV11-2 and TRBJ2-1; D gene ambiguous. CDR3 length equals 15 residues. CDR1 and CDR2 from the germline V gene are SGHAT and FQNNGV. Trimming took off 2 bases at V and 10 bases at J, with 18 bases between the two ends. The chain's CDR3 is CASSLTTPSMGEQFF. The DNA for the CDR3 is TGTGCCAGCAGCTTAACAACACCGTCCATGGGGGAGCAGTTCTTC.

With regard to this clonotype: At one end the junction does not follow the germline gene, possibly because of a read error. V gene TRBV11-2 combines with J gene TRBJ2-5; TRBD2 might be the D (5 bases). This CDR3 has 15 amino acids. The germline V gene encodes CDR1 SGHAT and CDR2 FQNNGV. The DNA of the CDR3 is TGTGCCAGCAGCGGGGAGAGCTCCGGAGCAGAGACCCACAACTTC. Its protein product is CASSGESSGAETHNF.

As for this clonotype: At one end, the junction sequence differs from germline, possibly due to a read error. The chain combines TRBV29-1 with TRBJ2-2, with D perhaps being TRBD1 or TRBD2 (5 bases each). The CDR3 is 23 amino acids. Germline V gene lookup returns CDR1 SQVTM and CDR2 ANQGSEA. The CDR3 bases are TGCATCGTTGAACCCGGAGGCAGGGTAGGACTCACTCCTCAAAACCCGAACACCCGGGAGCTGTTTTTT. This gives the protein CIVEPGGRVGLTPQNPNTRELFF.

About this clonotype itself: One end of the junction varies from germline; a read error may be responsible. V is TRBV11-2 and J is TRBJ2-7; no reliable D call. The CDR3 has 14 amino acids. CDR1 and CDR2 (germline): SGHAT, FQNNGV. The CDR3 nucleotides are TGTGCCAGCAGTTTAGAAGCACTCTCCTACAAGCAGTACTTC. It codes for CASSLEALSYKQYF.

This clonotype was observed a few times. This rearrangement joins TRBV30 to TRBJ2-1, with 8 positions matching TRBD2. There are 14 residues in the CDR3. Trimming removed 0 bases from V and 12 bases from J; junction bases left unmatched: 10. Germline V lookup: CDR1 GTSNPN, CDR2 SVGIG (reference sequence). CDR3 sequence: CAWSVDAGGGGQFF. CDR3 nucleotide sequence: TGTGCCTGGAGTGTAGATGCGGGAGGAGGGGGGCAGTTCTTC.

Points on this clonotype: An end of the junction does not agree with germline; a read error may underlie this. The J gene is TRBJ2-5, the V gene TRBV10-2; the D is unclear. The CDR3 is 17 amino acids. CDR1 is WSHSY and CDR2 is SAAADI in the germline V gene. CDR3: CASSEAPNRVRRETQYF. The CDR3 nucleotides read TGCGCAAGCAGTGAGGCCCCCAATCGGGTACGCAGGGAGACCCAGTACTTC.

On this clonotype: At one end the junction does not follow the germline gene, possibly because of a read error. J is TRBJ2-2 and V is TRBV6-6, with 8 positions matching TRBD2. Germline CDR1 MNHNY, CDR2 SVGAGI (reference sequence). The CDR3 is 16 amino acids. Written as DNA, the CDR3 is TGCGCCAGCAGTTACCCAGCGGGAGCGAGCACCGGAGAGCTGTTTTTT. Amino acid sequence: CASSYPAGASTGELFF.

This clonotype showed up just once. This CDR3 fails to terminate in the conserved phenylalanine or tryptophan, so it likely reflects a read error. The chain is built from TRBV5-1 and TRBJ2-5; 10 bases line up with TRBD2. Germline assignment: CDR1 SGHRS and CDR2 YFSETQ. The CDR3 sequence is 15 residues long. J lost 5 bases, V lost 3 bases, and 7 bases had no gene match. CDR3 region: CASSWKAGGGETQYS. In DNA, the CDR3 is TGCGCCAGCAGCTGGAAAGCGGGAGGGGGTGAGACCCAGTACTCC.

The J gene is TRBJ2-5, the V gene TRBV20-1; perhaps TRBD2 as D (5 bases). This CDR3 region has 8 residues. Per germline, CDR1 DFQATT and CDR2 SNEGSKA (reference sequence). CDR3 nucleotides: TGCTCCACGAGGGCCCAGTACTTC. Protein product: CSTRAQYF.

Comment on this clonotype: One end of the junction is discordant with germline, which a read error may explain. CDR3 sequence reads: CANSIILGAEAFF. CDR3 nucleotide sequence: TGTGCCAACAGCATCATCTTGGGGGCAGAAGCTTTCTTT. The gene calls are TRBV7-8 and TRBJ1-1, with D possibly being TRBD1 (6 bases). CDR1 and CDR2 (germline): SGHVS, FQNEAQ. This CDR3 has 13 residues. The entire variable domain, with the rest obtained from reference TRBV7-8 and TRBJ1-1, is as follows: GAGVSQSPRYKVAKRGQDVALRCDPISGHVSLFWYQQALGQGPEFLTYFQNEAQLDKSGLPSDRFFAERPEGSVSTLKIQRTQQEDSAVYLCANSIILGAEAFFGQGTRLTVV.

As for this clonotype: A much larger clone differs by one base, so this may be a read error. V gene TRBV7-9 combines with J gene TRBJ1-2; D remains ambiguous. Germline V gene sequence: CDR1 SEHNR, CDR2 FQNEAQ (reference sequence). The CDR3 totals 12 residues. Trimming stripped 5 bases from V and 6 bases from J, with 10 bases between. The CDR3: CASSLDMDGYTF. The CDR3 nucleotides read TGTGCCAGCAGCCTTGACATGGATGGCTACACCTTC.